These T cell receptor beta chains were read from a single sample in a study of post-analysis software for immune sequencing data. TCRdb ran MiXCR on the PCR reads and lists one entry per CDR3 protein. The sample has 650,000 to 850,000 distinct CDR3 sequences, approximately 53% seen once. The specimen was blood. These receptors were collected from a girl aged 5-17 years with multiple sclerosis. Both conserved end residues are part of each CDR3. Fields, in order: clone size, D gene, V gene, CDR3 length, J gene, CDR3 protein, CDR3 DNA. A D gene is named only where the DNA matches it firmly. For some rows the clone size is stated as once, few or many, or as a class when expanded; others skip it.

clone_size: few; d_call: NA; v_call: TRBV6-5; cdr3_length: 16; j_call: TRBJ2-7; cdr3_aa: CASSFWRETGWYEQYF; cdr3_nt: TGTGCCAGCAGTTTCTGGAGGGAGACAGGGTGGTACGAGCAGTACTTC
clone_size: NA; d_call: TRBD1; v_call: TRBV30; cdr3_length: 13; j_call: TRBJ1-2; cdr3_aa: CVWDSKSNYGYTF; cdr3_nt: TGTGTCTGGGACAGCAAATCTAACTATGGCTACACCTTC
clone_size: few; d_call: TRBD2; v_call: TRBV20-1; cdr3_length: 14; j_call: TRBJ2-3; cdr3_aa: CSARLGGGTDTQYF; cdr3_nt: TGCAGTGCTAGGTTGGGGGGGGGCACAGATACGCAGTATTTT
clone_size: few; d_call: NA; v_call: TRBV29-1; cdr3_length: 11; j_call: TRBJ1-1; cdr3_aa: CSVLRPTEAFF; cdr3_nt: TGCAGCGTCCTACGGCCTACTGAAGCTTTCTTT
clone_size: few; d_call: TRBD2; v_call: TRBV7-2; cdr3_length: 15; j_call: TRBJ2-7; cdr3_aa: CASSLEVLASSEQYF; cdr3_nt: TGTGCCAGCAGCTTAGAGGTACTAGCGTCCTCCGAGCAGTACTTC
clone_size: NA; d_call: NA; v_call: TRBV10-3; cdr3_length: 14; j_call: TRBJ2-5; cdr3_aa: CAIREDGAGATQYF; cdr3_nt: TGTGCCATCAGGGAGGACGGAGCCGGAGCGACCCAGTACTTC
clone_size: NA; d_call: NA; v_call: TRBV7-2; cdr3_length: 15; j_call: TRBJ2-7; cdr3_aa: CASSKTGTAKLEQYF; cdr3_nt: TGTGCCAGCAGCAAGACCGGGACGGCCAAGCTGGAGCAGTACTTC
clone_size: NA; d_call: TRBD2; v_call: TRBV3-1; cdr3_length: 15; j_call: TRBJ2-1; cdr3_aa: CASSLGLAYYNEQFF; cdr3_nt: TGTGCCAGCAGCCTCGGACTAGCGTACTACAATGAGCAGTTCTTC
clone_size: NA; d_call: TRBD1; v_call: TRBV7-9; cdr3_length: 14; j_call: TRBJ2-7; cdr3_aa: CASISGTGIYEQYF; cdr3_nt: TGTGCCAGCATTTCTGGGACAGGGATCTACGAGCAGTACTTC
clone_size: once; d_call: TRBD2; v_call: TRBV20-1; cdr3_length: 14; j_call: TRBJ2-7; cdr3_aa: CSASQLAGSYEQYF; cdr3_nt: TGCAGTGCTAGCCAACTAGCGGGGAGCTACGAGCAGTACTTC
clone_size: NA; d_call: NA; v_call: TRBV12-3/TRBV12-4; cdr3_length: 15; j_call: TRBJ1-3; cdr3_aa: CASSKDSSSGNTIYF; cdr3_nt: TGTGCCAGCAGTAAAGACAGCAGCTCTGGAAACACCATATATTTT
clone_size: few; d_call: NA; v_call: TRBV4-1; cdr3_length: 19; j_call: TRBJ2-1; cdr3_aa: CASSQVSQGLGGSYNEQFF; cdr3_nt: TGCGCCAGCAGCCAAGTCAGTCAGGGGTTAGGGGGGTCGTACAATGAGCAGTTCTTC
clone_size: once; d_call: TRBD2; v_call: TRBV29-1; cdr3_length: 12; j_call: TRBJ2-5; cdr3_aa: CSVEIGGETQYF; cdr3_nt: TGCAGCGTTGAAATCGGGGGGGAGACCCAGTACTTC
clone_size: NA; d_call: NA; v_call: TRBV20-1; cdr3_length: 12; j_call: TRBJ2-3; cdr3_aa: CSASRGVDTQYF; cdr3_nt: TGCAGTGCTAGCCGCGGGGTGGATACGCAGTATTTT
clone_size: few; d_call: NA; v_call: TRBV7-9; cdr3_length: 12; j_call: TRBJ1-2; cdr3_aa: CASSAVNYGYTF; cdr3_nt: TGTGCCAGCAGCGCCGTTAACTATGGCTACACCTTC
clone_size: few; d_call: NA; v_call: TRBV6-5; cdr3_length: 15; j_call: TRBJ1-5; cdr3_aa: CASSYSGSGNQPQHF; cdr3_nt: TGTGCCAGCAGTTACTCAGGGTCGGGCAATCAGCCCCAGCATTTT
clone_size: few; d_call: TRBD1; v_call: TRBV20-1; cdr3_length: 12; j_call: TRBJ1-2; cdr3_aa: CSAHYRGQGYTF; cdr3_nt: TGCAGTGCTCACTACAGGGGGCAAGGCTACACCTTC
clone_size: NA; d_call: NA; v_call: TRBV20-1; cdr3_length: 13; j_call: TRBJ1-2; cdr3_aa: CSARVGPTDGYTF; cdr3_nt: TGCAGTGCTAGAGTCGGTCCGACTGATGGCTACACCTTC
clone_size: NA; d_call: NA; v_call: TRBV5-5; cdr3_length: 13; j_call: TRBJ1-5; cdr3_aa: CASSSDGHRPQHF; cdr3_nt: TGTGCCAGCAGCTCGGACGGGCATAGGCCCCAGCATTTT
clone_size: NA; d_call: NA; v_call: TRBV30; cdr3_length: 11; j_call: TRBJ1-1; cdr3_aa: CAWSVSGEAFF; cdr3_nt: TGTGCCTGGAGTGTATCGGGCGAAGCTTTCTTT
clone_size: NA; d_call: TRBD2; v_call: TRBV5-1; cdr3_length: 17; j_call: TRBJ2-7; cdr3_aa: CASSLSASGSSLDEQYF; cdr3_nt: TGCGCCAGCAGCTTGTCGGCTAGCGGGAGTTCACTCGACGAGCAGTACTTC
clone_size: NA; d_call: NA; v_call: TRBV7-3; cdr3_length: 12; j_call: TRBJ1-2; cdr3_aa: CASSQGMGGYTF; cdr3_nt: TGTGCCAGCAGCCAGGGTATGGGTGGCTACACCTTC
clone_size: NA; d_call: TRBD1; v_call: TRBV20-1; cdr3_length: 14; j_call: TRBJ1-4; cdr3_aa: CSARQGAGDEKLFF; cdr3_nt: TGCAGTGCTAGACAGGGGGCGGGCGATGAAAAACTGTTTTTT
clone_size: NA; d_call: NA; v_call: TRBV29-1; cdr3_length: 13; j_call: TRBJ2-1; cdr3_aa: CSVEGTSGGEQFF; cdr3_nt: TGCAGCGTTGAAGGGACTTCCGGAGGTGAGCAGTTCTTC
clone_size: once; d_call: NA; v_call: TRBV12-3/TRBV12-4; cdr3_length: 14; j_call: TRBJ2-7; cdr3_aa: CASSETGHFSEQYF; cdr3_nt: TGTGCCAGCAGCGAGACAGGACATTTCTCTGAGCAGTACTTC
clone_size: few; d_call: TRBD2; v_call: TRBV7-8; cdr3_length: 13; j_call: TRBJ2-1; cdr3_aa: CASTPGLVNEQFF; cdr3_nt: TGTGCCAGCACCCCGGGACTAGTCAATGAGCAGTTCTTC
clone_size: few; d_call: TRBD2; v_call: TRBV5-1; cdr3_length: 17; j_call: TRBJ2-3; cdr3_aa: CASSLDLLAGYTDTQYF; cdr3_nt: TGCGCCAGCAGCTTGGACTTACTAGCGGGATACACAGATACGCAGTATTTT
clone_size: few; d_call: TRBD1; v_call: TRBV29-1; cdr3_length: 14; j_call: TRBJ1-5; cdr3_aa: CSALLGQGNQPQHF; cdr3_nt: TGCAGCGCCCTCTTGGGACAGGGTAATCAGCCCCAGCATTTT
clone_size: NA; d_call: TRBD1; v_call: TRBV6-5; cdr3_length: 15; j_call: TRBJ1-1; cdr3_aa: CASSYSQGARTEAFF; cdr3_nt: TGTGCCAGCAGTTACTCTCAGGGGGCGCGAACTGAAGCTTTCTTT
clone_size: NA; d_call: TRBD1; v_call: TRBV3-1; cdr3_length: 15; j_call: TRBJ2-5; cdr3_aa: CASSQGDRDQETQYF; cdr3_nt: TGTGCCAGCAGCCAAGGGGACAGGGACCAAGAGACCCAGTACTTC
clone_size: few; d_call: NA; v_call: TRBV20-1; cdr3_length: 15; j_call: TRBJ2-7; cdr3_aa: CSAREGSLSSYEQYF; cdr3_nt: TGCAGTGCTAGAGAGGGGAGCTTAAGCTCCTACGAGCAGTACTTC
clone_size: few; d_call: NA; v_call: TRBV29-1; cdr3_length: 14; j_call: TRBJ2-4; cdr3_aa: CSVRPGLAKNIQYF; cdr3_nt: TGCAGCGTGCGGCCGGGGTTAGCCAAAAACATTCAGTACTTC
clone_size: NA; d_call: TRBD2; v_call: TRBV6-4; cdr3_length: 16; j_call: TRBJ2-3; cdr3_aa: CASSDGGGRSTDTQYF; cdr3_nt: TGTGCCAGCAGTGACGGGGGGGGACGAAGCACAGATACGCAGTATTTT
clone_size: NA; d_call: NA; v_call: TRBV4-1; cdr3_length: 14; j_call: TRBJ1-2; cdr3_aa: CASSQDLAGYGYTF; cdr3_nt: TGCGCCAGCAGCCAAGATCTAGCAGGCTATGGCTACACCTTC
clone_size: NA; d_call: NA; v_call: TRBV10-3; cdr3_length: 15; j_call: TRBJ2-5; cdr3_aa: CAISVLGQPYWEQYF; cdr3_nt: TGTGCCATCAGTGTCCTCGGACAGCCCTACTGGGAGCAGTACTTC
clone_size: NA; d_call: NA; v_call: TRBV6-1; cdr3_length: 15; j_call: TRBJ2-5; cdr3_aa: CASSPPGSGEETQYF; cdr3_nt: TGTGCCAGCAGTCCCCCAGGGTCAGGGGAAGAGACCCAGTACTTC
clone_size: NA; d_call: NA; v_call: TRBV29-1; cdr3_length: 16; j_call: TRBJ2-7; cdr3_aa: CSVEESVWPDSYEQYF; cdr3_nt: TGCAGCGTTGAAGAATCGGTGTGGCCAGACTCCTACGAGCAGTACTTC
clone_size: few; d_call: NA; v_call: TRBV20-1; cdr3_length: 11; j_call: TRBJ2-7; cdr3_aa: CSARDGFEQYF; cdr3_nt: TGCAGTGCTAGAGATGGGTTCGAGCAGTACTTC
clone_size: NA; d_call: NA; v_call: TRBV12-3/TRBV12-4; cdr3_length: 13; j_call: TRBJ2-5; cdr3_aa: CASSTQGWETQYF; cdr3_nt: TGTGCCAGCAGTACGCAGGGATGGGAGACCCAGTACTTC
clone_size: few; d_call: NA; v_call: TRBV14; cdr3_length: 11; j_call: TRBJ2-5; cdr3_aa: CASSQGIRQYF; cdr3_nt: TGTGCCAGCAGCCAAGGAATACGGCAGTACTTC
clone_size: NA; d_call: TRBD1; v_call: TRBV5-1; cdr3_length: 15; j_call: TRBJ2-7; cdr3_aa: CASSLEGQVEDEQYF; cdr3_nt: TGCGCCAGCAGCCTAGAGGGACAGGTTGAAGACGAGCAGTACTTC
clone_size: NA; d_call: NA; v_call: TRBV20-1; cdr3_length: 16; j_call: TRBJ1-2; cdr3_aa: CSARAPNRATNYGYTF; cdr3_nt: TGCAGTGCTAGAGCACCCAACAGGGCGACCAACTATGGCTACACCTTC
clone_size: NA; d_call: TRBD2; v_call: TRBV7-2; cdr3_length: 13; j_call: TRBJ2-1; cdr3_aa: CASSFRLANEQFF; cdr3_nt: TGTGCCAGCAGCTTCCGACTAGCAAATGAGCAGTTCTTC
clone_size: NA; d_call: NA; v_call: TRBV5-1; cdr3_length: 17; j_call: TRBJ2-6; cdr3_aa: CASSLEWAGTGANVLTF; cdr3_nt: TGCGCCAGCAGCTTGGAATGGGCAGGGACTGGGGCCAACGTCCTGACTTTC
clone_size: NA; d_call: TRBD2; v_call: TRBV5-6; cdr3_length: 13; j_call: TRBJ2-5; cdr3_aa: CASSSSGSRTQYF; cdr3_nt: TGTGCCAGCAGTTCCAGCGGGAGCAGGACCCAGTACTTC
clone_size: NA; d_call: TRBD1; v_call: TRBV20-1; cdr3_length: 15; j_call: TRBJ1-2; cdr3_aa: CSARAPGQPYYGYTF; cdr3_nt: TGCAGTGCTAGAGCTCCGGGACAGCCTTACTATGGCTACACCTTC
clone_size: NA; d_call: NA; v_call: TRBV20-1; cdr3_length: 11; j_call: TRBJ1-2; cdr3_aa: CSAADSYGYTF; cdr3_nt: TGCAGTGCCGCGGACAGCTATGGCTACACCTTC
clone_size: NA; d_call: NA; v_call: TRBV7-2; cdr3_length: 14; j_call: TRBJ1-2; cdr3_aa: CASSRAVENYGYTF; cdr3_nt: TGTGCCAGCAGCCGGGCAGTGGAAAACTATGGCTACACCTTC
clone_size: once; d_call: NA; v_call: TRBV10-3; cdr3_length: 15; j_call: TRBJ2-1; cdr3_aa: CAISDEGSSYNEQFF; cdr3_nt: TGTGCCATCAGTGACGAGGGCAGCTCCTACAATGAGCAGTTCTTC
clone_size: NA; d_call: NA; v_call: TRBV6-5; cdr3_length: 15; j_call: TRBJ1-2; cdr3_aa: CASSQGGSGGNGYTF; cdr3_nt: TGTGCCAGCAGCCAGGGTGGTTCCGGGGGCAACGGCTACACCTTC
clone_size: NA; d_call: NA; v_call: TRBV19; cdr3_length: 15; j_call: TRBJ2-1; cdr3_aa: CASSIVFEGGNEQFF; cdr3_nt: TGTGCCAGTAGTATAGTTTTTGAGGGGGGGAATGAGCAGTTCTTC
clone_size: NA; d_call: NA; v_call: TRBV12-3/TRBV12-4; cdr3_length: 14; j_call: TRBJ1-2; cdr3_aa: CASSFGGSNYGYTF; cdr3_nt: TGTGCCAGCAGTTTCGGGGGTTCTAACTATGGCTACACCTTC
clone_size: NA; d_call: NA; v_call: TRBV7-3; cdr3_length: 15; j_call: TRBJ2-5; cdr3_aa: CASNLTRTVQETQYF; cdr3_nt: TGTGCCAGCAACTTAACTCGGACAGTTCAAGAGACTCAGTACTTC
clone_size: NA; d_call: NA; v_call: TRBV29-1; cdr3_length: 18; j_call: TRBJ1-1; cdr3_aa: CSVEPKGREPLIDTEAFF; cdr3_nt: TGCAGCGTTGAACCAAAGGGGCGAGAACCACTAATCGACACTGAAGCTTTCTTT
clone_size: NA; d_call: NA; v_call: TRBV4-1; cdr3_length: 16; j_call: TRBJ2-5; cdr3_aa: CASSQDGGAWMGEQYF; cdr3_nt: TGCGCCAGCAGCCAAGATGGGGGGGCCTGGATGGGAGAGCAGTACTTC